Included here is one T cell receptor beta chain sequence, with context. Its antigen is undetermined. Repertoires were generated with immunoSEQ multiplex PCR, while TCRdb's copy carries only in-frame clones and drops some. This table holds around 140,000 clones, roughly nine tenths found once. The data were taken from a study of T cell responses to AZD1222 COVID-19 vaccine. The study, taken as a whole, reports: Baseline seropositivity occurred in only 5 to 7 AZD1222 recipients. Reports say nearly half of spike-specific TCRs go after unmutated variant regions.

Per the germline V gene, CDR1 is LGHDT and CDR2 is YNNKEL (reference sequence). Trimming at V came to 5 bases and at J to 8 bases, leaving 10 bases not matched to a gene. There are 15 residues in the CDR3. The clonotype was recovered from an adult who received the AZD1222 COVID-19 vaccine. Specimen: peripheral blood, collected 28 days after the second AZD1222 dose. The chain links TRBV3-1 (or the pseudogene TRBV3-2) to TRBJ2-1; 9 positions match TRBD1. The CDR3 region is CASSAEGGTGYEQFF. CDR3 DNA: TGTGCCAGCAGCGCAGAGGGCGGGACAGGGTATGAGCAGTTCTTC.